Listed here is a single TCR beta chain. The source of the sample is a study of OX40 agonist ivuxolimab in advanced cancers. Study details: Patients were given ivuxolimab, an antibody that agonizes OX40 (CD134).

The table came from immunoSEQ multiplex PCR; TCRdb's copy has only in-frame clones and leaves some out. The repertoire holds about 41,000 clones, with 80% as singletons. Trimming took 4 bases from V and 6 from J; bases not matched to a gene: 9. CDR1 is SGHDT and CDR2 is YYEEEE in the germline V gene. The CDR3 has 15 amino acids. This receptor was taken from an adult with an advanced solid tumor such as melanoma, head and neck, liver or kidney cancer. The sample was CD4+ or CD8+ T cells sorted from blood, taken in a trial of the OX40 agonist ivuxolimab. The chain couples TRBV5-6 to TRBJ2-2; TRBD2 matches at 7 bases. The CDR3 DNA sequence: TGTGCCAGCAGCCTACTAGCGCGCGACGCCGGGGAGCTGTTTTTT. Residues: CASSLLARDAGELFF.